This is a list of T cell receptor beta chains from one sample in a study of PD-L1 blockade in urothelial cancer. Some clones are missing from TCRdb's copy, which holds only in-frame ones; the method was immunoSEQ multiplex PCR. The data contain approximately 51,000 clones, 86% of them singletons. The sequenced sample was PBMCs, obtained around atezolizumab (anti-PD-L1) treatment. These receptors originate from a man between 60 and 70 years old with urothelial cancer. CDR3s include the opening cysteine and the closing phenylalanine or tryptophan. The order of the fields is CDR3 length, V gene, J gene, D gene, clone size, CDR3 protein, CDR3 DNA. A D gene is named only where the DNA matches it firmly. For some rows the clone size is stated as once, few or many, or as a class when expanded; others skip it.

>15|TRBV6-1|TRBJ2-1|TRBD1|once
CASSGDRVLDNEQFF
TGTGCCAGCAGTGGGGACAGGGTTCTTGACAATGAGCAGTTCTTC
>17|TRBV7-7|TRBJ2-2|TRBD2|few
CASSSLAGGFPPGELFF
TGTGCTAGCAGCTCGCTAGCGGGAGGCTTTCCCCCGGGGGAGCTGTTTTTT
>11|TRBV25-1|TRBJ1-2|-|few
CASSEGGGYTF
TGTGCCAGCAGTGAAGGAGGGGGCTACACCTTC
>16|TRBV18|TRBJ2-5|-|-
CASSPPSGGGQETQYF
TGTGCCAGCTCACCACCGTCAGGGGGAGGACAAGAGACCCAGTACTTC
>14|TRBV6-6|TRBJ1-2|TRBD1|-
CASINRDRGYGYTF
TGTGCCAGCATCAACCGGGACAGGGGGTATGGCTACACCTTC
>13|TRBV5-1|TRBJ2-3|-|-
CASSLIYTDTQYF
TGCGCCAGCAGCCTTATTTACACAGATACGCAGTATTTT
>17|TRBV9|TRBJ2-1|TRBD2|-
CASSFRTSGSGSNEQFF
TGTGCCAGCAGCTTCCGGACTAGCGGGAGTGGATCCAATGAGCAGTTCTTC
>15|TRBV4-2|TRBJ1-2|-|-
CASSQVTGTSYGYTF
TGTGCCAGCAGCCAGGTAACCGGGACATCGTATGGCTACACCTTC
>13|TRBV21-1|TRBJ1-4|-|-
CARWGRPGEKLFF
TGTGCCAGGTGGGGCAGGCCAGGAGAAAAACTGTTTTTT
>16|TRBV5-1|TRBJ1-2|TRBD1|-
CASSSGTGDYGYGYTF
TGCGCCAGCAGCTCCGGGACAGGGGATTATGGCTATGGCTACACCTTC
>17|TRBV11-3|TRBJ2-1|TRBD2|-
CASSPHKGGGSYNEQFF
TGTGCCAGCAGCCCTCATAAGGGCGGGGGCTCCTACAATGAGCAGTTCTTC
>11|TRBV29-1|TRBJ2-3|-|-
CSVGLRDTQYF
TGCAGCGTTGGACTGAGAGATACGCAGTATTTT
>14|TRBV7-8|TRBJ2-2|-|-
CASSLAGLGGELFF
TGTGCCAGCAGCTTAGCGGGGCTGGGCGGGGAGCTGTTTTTT
>16|TRBV7-2|TRBJ2-5|TRBD1|-
CASSIEGAHTQETQYF
TGTGCCAGCAGCATAGAGGGGGCCCACACACAAGAGACCCAGTACTTC